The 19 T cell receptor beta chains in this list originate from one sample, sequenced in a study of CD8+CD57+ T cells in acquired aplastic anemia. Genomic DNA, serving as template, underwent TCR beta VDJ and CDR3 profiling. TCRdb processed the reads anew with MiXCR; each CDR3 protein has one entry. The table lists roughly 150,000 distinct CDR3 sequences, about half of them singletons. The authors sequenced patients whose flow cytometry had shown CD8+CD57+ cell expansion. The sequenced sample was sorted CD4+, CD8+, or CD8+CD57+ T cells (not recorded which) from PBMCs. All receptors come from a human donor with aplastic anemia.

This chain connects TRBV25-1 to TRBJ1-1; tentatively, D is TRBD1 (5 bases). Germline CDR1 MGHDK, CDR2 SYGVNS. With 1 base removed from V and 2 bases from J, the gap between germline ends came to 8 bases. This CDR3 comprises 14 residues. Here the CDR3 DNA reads TGTGCCAGCAGTGAATTGGGGGGTAACACTGAAGCTTTCTTT. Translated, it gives CASSELGGNTEAFF.

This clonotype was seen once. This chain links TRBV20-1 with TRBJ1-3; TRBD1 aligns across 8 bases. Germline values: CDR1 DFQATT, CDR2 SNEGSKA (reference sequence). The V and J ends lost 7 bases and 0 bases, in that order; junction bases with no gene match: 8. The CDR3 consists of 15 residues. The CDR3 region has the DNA TGCAGTGTAGGTCCGGGACAGGACTCTGGAAACACCATATATTTT. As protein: CSVGPGQDSGNTIYF.

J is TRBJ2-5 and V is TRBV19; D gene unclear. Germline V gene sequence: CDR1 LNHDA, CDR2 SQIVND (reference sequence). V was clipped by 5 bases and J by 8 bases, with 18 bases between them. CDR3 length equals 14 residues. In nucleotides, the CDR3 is TGTGCCAGTAGTTCCTCCGGGTTTCGAGAAACCCAGTACTTC. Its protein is CASSSSGFRETQYF.

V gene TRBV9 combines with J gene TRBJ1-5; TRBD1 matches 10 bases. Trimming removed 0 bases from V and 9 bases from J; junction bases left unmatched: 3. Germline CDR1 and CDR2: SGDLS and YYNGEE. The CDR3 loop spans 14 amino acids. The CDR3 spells CASSVGQGAGPQHF. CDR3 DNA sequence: TGTGCCAGCAGCGTAGGACAGGGGGCTGGGCCCCAGCATTTT.

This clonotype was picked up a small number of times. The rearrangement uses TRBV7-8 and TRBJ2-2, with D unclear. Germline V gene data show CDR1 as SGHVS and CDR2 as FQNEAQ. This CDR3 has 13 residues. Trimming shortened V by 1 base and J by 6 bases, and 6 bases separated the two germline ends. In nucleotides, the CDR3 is TGTGCCAGCAGCTTAGTCGGCGCCGGGGAGCTGTTTTTT. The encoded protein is CASSLVGAGELFF.

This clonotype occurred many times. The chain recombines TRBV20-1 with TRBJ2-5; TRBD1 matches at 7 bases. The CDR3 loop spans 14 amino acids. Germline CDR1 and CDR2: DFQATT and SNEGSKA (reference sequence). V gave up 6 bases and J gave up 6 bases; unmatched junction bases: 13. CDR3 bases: TGCAGTGCCGTGGGTGGGACAGAGGAGAAGACCCAGTACTTC. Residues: CSAVGGTEEKTQYF.

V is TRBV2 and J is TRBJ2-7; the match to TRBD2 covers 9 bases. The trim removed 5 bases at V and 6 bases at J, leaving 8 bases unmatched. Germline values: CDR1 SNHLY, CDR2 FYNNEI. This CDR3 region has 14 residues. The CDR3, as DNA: TGTGCCAGCAGTAACTTAGCGGGGGAGGCCGAGCAGTACTTC. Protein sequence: CASSNLAGEAEQYF.

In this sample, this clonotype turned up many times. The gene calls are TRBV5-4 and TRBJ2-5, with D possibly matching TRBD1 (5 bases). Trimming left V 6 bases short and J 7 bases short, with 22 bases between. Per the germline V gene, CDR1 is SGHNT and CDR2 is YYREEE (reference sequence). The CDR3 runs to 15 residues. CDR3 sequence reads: CASTPTDGSSGTQYF. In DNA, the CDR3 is TGTGCCAGCACCCCGACAGATGGCAGTTCGGGGACCCAGTACTTC.

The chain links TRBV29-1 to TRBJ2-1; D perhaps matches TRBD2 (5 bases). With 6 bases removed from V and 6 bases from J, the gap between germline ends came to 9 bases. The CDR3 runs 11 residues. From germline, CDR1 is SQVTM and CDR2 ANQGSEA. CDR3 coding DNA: TGCAGCGTCCGCGCGGGCAATGAGCAGTTCTTC. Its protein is CSVRAGNEQFF.

The CDR3 DNA reads as TGCAGTGCTAGCCAAGGAGTAATGCCCGCAAGCTATATGAGTTCACCCCTCCACTTT. Translated: CSASQGVMPASYMSSPLHF. The chain couples TRBV20-1 to TRBJ1-6; unclear D gene. V was trimmed by 3 bases and J by 9 bases, leaving 30 bases between them. CDR1 DFQATT and CDR2 SNEGSKA come from the germline V gene (reference sequence). The CDR3 loop spans 19 amino acids.

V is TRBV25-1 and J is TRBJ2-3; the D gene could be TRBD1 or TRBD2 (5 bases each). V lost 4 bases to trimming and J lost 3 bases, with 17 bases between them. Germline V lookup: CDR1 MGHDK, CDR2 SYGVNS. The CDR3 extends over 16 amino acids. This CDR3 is CASSGLGMGETDTQYF. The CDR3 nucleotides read TGTGCCAGCAGTGGACTTGGGATGGGGGAGACAGATACGCAGTATTTT.

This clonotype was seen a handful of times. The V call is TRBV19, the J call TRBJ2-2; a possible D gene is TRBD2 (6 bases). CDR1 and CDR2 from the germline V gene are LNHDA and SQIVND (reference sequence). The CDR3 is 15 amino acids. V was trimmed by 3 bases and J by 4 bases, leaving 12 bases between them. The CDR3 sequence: CASSIGGFSTGELFF. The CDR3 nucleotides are TGTGCCAGTAGTATCGGAGGGTTTAGCACCGGGGAGCTGTTTTTT.

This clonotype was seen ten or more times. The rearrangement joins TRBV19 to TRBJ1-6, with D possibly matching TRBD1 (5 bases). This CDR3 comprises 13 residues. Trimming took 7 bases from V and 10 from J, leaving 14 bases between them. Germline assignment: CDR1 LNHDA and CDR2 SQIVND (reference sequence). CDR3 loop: CASTPGKGSPLHF. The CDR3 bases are TGTGCCAGTACCCCTGGGAAGGGGTCACCCCTCCACTTT.

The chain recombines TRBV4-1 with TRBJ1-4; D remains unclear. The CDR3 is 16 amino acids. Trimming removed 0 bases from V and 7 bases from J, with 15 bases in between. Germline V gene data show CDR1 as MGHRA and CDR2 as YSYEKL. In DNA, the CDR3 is TGCGCCAGCAGCCAAGACCCGTTGGGAGGCAGTGAAAAACTGTTTTTT. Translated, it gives CASSQDPLGGSEKLFF.

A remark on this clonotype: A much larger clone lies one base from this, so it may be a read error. This CDR3 is CASRGRTGGNCGYTF. The DNA of the CDR3 is TGTGCCAGCAGGGGGAGGACAGGGGGTAACTGTGGCTACACCTTC. The rearrangement joins TRBV28 to TRBJ1-2; TRBD1 agrees at 10 bases. Germline assignment: CDR1 MDHEN and CDR2 SYDVKM. This CDR3 has 15 amino acids.

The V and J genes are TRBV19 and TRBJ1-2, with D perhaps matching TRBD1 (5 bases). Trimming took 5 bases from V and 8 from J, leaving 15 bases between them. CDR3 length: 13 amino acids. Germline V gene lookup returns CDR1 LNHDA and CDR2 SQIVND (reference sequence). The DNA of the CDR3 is TGTGCCAGTAGTGTAGGTCAGGGAGGGGGCTACACCTTC. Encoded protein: CASSVGQGGGYTF.

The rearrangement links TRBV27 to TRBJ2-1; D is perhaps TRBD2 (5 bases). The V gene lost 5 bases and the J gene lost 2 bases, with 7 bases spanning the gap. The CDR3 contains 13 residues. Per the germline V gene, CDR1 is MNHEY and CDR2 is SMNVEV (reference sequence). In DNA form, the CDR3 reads TGTGCCAGCAGTACCGGGACCTACAATGAGCAGTTCTTC. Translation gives CASSTGTYNEQFF.

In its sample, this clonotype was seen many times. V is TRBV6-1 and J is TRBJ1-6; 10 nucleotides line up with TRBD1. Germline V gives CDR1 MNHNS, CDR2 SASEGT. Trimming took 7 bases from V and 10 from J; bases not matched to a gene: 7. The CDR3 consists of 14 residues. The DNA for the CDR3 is TGTGCCAGCATCCCGACAGGGGGCAAATCACCCCTCCACTTT. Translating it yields CASIPTGGKSPLHF.

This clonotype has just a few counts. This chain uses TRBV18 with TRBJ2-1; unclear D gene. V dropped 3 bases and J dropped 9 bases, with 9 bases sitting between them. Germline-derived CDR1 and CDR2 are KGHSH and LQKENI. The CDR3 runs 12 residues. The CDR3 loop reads CASSPEVGEQFF. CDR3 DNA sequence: TGTGCCAGCTCACCCGAGGTGGGTGAGCAGTTCTTC.